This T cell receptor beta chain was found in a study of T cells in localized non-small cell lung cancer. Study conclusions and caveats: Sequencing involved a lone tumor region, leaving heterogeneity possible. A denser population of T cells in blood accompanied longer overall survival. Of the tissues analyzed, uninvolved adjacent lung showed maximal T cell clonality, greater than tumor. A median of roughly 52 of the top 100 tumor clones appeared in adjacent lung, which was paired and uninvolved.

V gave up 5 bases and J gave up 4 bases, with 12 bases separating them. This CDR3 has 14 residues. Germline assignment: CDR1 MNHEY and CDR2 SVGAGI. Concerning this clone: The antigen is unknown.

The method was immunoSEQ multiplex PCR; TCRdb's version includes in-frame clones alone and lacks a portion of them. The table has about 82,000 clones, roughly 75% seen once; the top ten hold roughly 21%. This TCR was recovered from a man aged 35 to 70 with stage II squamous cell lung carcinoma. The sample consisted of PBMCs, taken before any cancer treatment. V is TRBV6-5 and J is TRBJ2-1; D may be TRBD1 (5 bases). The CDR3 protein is CASSKGAGYNEQFF. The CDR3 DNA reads TGTGCCAGCAGTAAAGGGGCCGGATACAATGAGCAGTTCTTC.